Listed below are T cell receptor beta chains from one sample, sequenced in a study of blood T cell repertoires in COVID-19. This table comes from immunoSEQ multiplex PCR, and its TCRdb copy is limited to in-frame clones, with some not included. The data show approximately 300,000 clones, around nine tenths seen once. Sequencing used peripheral blood. These receptors originate from a woman in her 30s with COVID-19, enrolled during active disease. Each CDR3 is given with its conserved first and last residue.

V gene,J gene,CDR3 protein
TRBV4-3,TRBJ1-4,CASSRDRGFREKLFF
TRBV29-1,TRBJ2-7,CSVEEYYSGSEGEQYF
TRBV7-3,TRBJ2-1,CASSPLAGAGNEQFF
TRBV7-8,TRBJ2-1,CASSTLAGAYNEQFF
TRBV28,TRBJ1-6,CASSTRGPLHF
TRBV9,TRBJ1-1,CASSVSGQGVTEAFF
TRBV28,TRBJ2-7,CASSLVANEQYF
TRBV5-1,TRBJ1-3,CASSDRGNTIYF
TRBV9,TRBJ1-2,CASSASGGNYGYTF
TRBV28,TRBJ1-4,CASRGGTFAKLFF
TRBV2,TRBJ2-4,CASSEAGGSINIQYF
TRBV6-5,TRBJ2-7,CASSYPTGGSYEQYF
TRBV5-6,TRBJ2-7,CASSLGGAEQYF
TRBV6-1,TRBJ2-7,CASSDTASGSYEQYF